This T cell receptor (beta chain) was retrieved from a study of cytomegalovirus exposure and HLA in healthy donors (dated by TCRdb to the late 2010s). In the study overall: According to an earlier analysis of around 600 of the donors, about 170 million T cells yielded 90 million to 130 million unique TCR beta sequences and about 300 Gb of sequence data. Roughly 310 gigabases of sequencing data and tens of millions of unique TCR sequences were included in an early release covering about 700 HLA-typed donors. The genetic ancestry cluster associated with self-reported Caucasian donors included 80% to 90% of the 398 genotyped donors. The study aimed to test whether cataloging public T cell receptors could reveal signatures of past pathogen exposure. Using immunosequencing, the study profiled T cell repertoires from 550 to 750 subjects and related those repertoires to cytomegalovirus serostatus. Along with the 666-subject first cohort, a separate validation cohort of over 90 different subjects was used. To predict cytomegalovirus infection status, the study combined high-throughput TCR immunosequencing, statistical association of individual TCRs with disease status, and machine learning. In a later analysis, previously published TCR beta repertoires from 670 or so donors were re-analyzed and high-resolution HLA genotyping was added so that TCR occurrence patterns could be studied. The later analysis used no new phenotypic data to find candidate immune exposures, relying instead on TCR beta sequences and their occurrence across donors. An earlier analysis of about 620 of the donors applied high-throughput TCR beta sequencing to assess whether each TCR beta V gene segment acted as functional or pseudogenic. Donor age, sex, ethnicity and CMV serostatus were collected together with the repertoire data. In a later genetic analysis, genome-wide SNP genotypes for about 65% of the roughly 700 donors were used, and that subset was treated as a discovery cohort. All discovery cohort repertoires had been generated on a single sequencing platform. Both class I and class II loci were covered by HLA typing, at four-digit resolution. Typing coverage varied by locus: about 629-640 donors for A, B, C, DRB1 and DQB1; approximately 520 for DQA1; more than 600 for DPA1; approximately 490 for DPB1. Five DR-DQ haplotypes were handled as single units for association and clustering, since linkage in the cohort was strong. On average, about 240,000 unique TCR beta nucleotide sequences were sequenced per donor among 398 genotyped donors of the cohort, with roughly 18% of those sequences being non-productive.

Taken from the germline V gene, the CDR1 and CDR2 loops are SGHTA and FQGTGA. Measured from the cysteine to the phenylalanine, the CDR3 is 13 residues long. The sequence is cut down to CDR3 DNA, 39 bases in frame from base 1. Germline trimming amounts to 4 bases on V and 7 bases on J, with 2 as the count of junction bases outside the gene matches. As regards this clone: Its antigen is unknown. The input lacks base qualities; no much larger clone sits a single base away.

In total, around 600 healthy bone marrow donors made up the cohort. At the time of sampling, all cohort members were nominally healthy, though unrecorded immune exposures were likely present. The donor was CMV seropositive and was included in the group of 250 to 300 seropositive cohort members. Every donor gave a peripheral blood sample, and the peripheral blood mononuclear cells from that sample were used for TCR beta sequencing. The Qiagen DNeasy Blood Extraction Kit was used to extract genomic DNA from the blood cell samples. Study-wide conclusions, independent of this receptor: A group of highly shared sequence variants was considered likely to be a technical artifact of the sequencing pipeline. In a later genetic analysis, a missense DCLRE1C variant was associated with V-gene and J-gene trimming of TCR beta chains, and the association was replicated in an independent cohort. Because counts were too low, about 18 rarely observed V segments, including chromosome 9 orphons, were excluded from the earlier analysis of 587 of the donors. Some IMGT-functional V segments, including TRBV6-2 and TRBV6-3, could not be distinguished by the 87-base-pair reads and were therefore excluded. Cytomegalovirus status was reported to be diagnosed by the classifier with high specificity and sensitivity in both the original and validation cohorts. In a later analysis, most CMV-associated TCR beta chains were found to appear HLA-restricted, with HLA associations seemingly driven largely by CMV exposure. When HLA alleles, especially DR and DQ, strongly co-occurred, TCR associations were difficult to assign to individual alleles. A further reported finding was that TCR beta sequences accurately predicted the HLA-A and HLA-B alleles for most subjects in the first cohort. Immune exposure information for the cohort was limited to CMV serostatus. Sequencing depth was assumed to be roughly uniform across donors in the presence/absence analyses, though that assumption may not hold. Several of the top co-occurrence clusters appeared to be linked to parvovirus B19, influenza, CMV and Epstein-Barr virus, according to a later analysis. In a later analysis, TCR association rates were found to vary across HLA loci, with the most associated TCRs seen for DRB1 alleles and the fewest for HLA-C alleles. It was suggested by the authors that the approach could potentially be generalized to other disease states and immunological phenotypes. Compared with the approximately 720-donor mean, donors in an Asian-associated ancestry cluster had fewer N-insertions in productive TCRs, according to a later genetic analysis. An earlier analysis of 587 of the donors showed that most TCR beta V segments appeared in productive rearrangements either about 87% or about 30% of the time, which broadly matched IMGT annotations. Correlated functional status among segregating V segments might reflect linkage disequilibrium, but an unknown experimental factor could not be ruled out. The cohort was sequenced for TCR beta chains only, and without alpha or paired-chain data the features that could be detected were limited. A few of the identified cytomegalovirus-associated TCR beta chains were confirmed in vitro to be specific for cytomegalovirus antigens. The study listed approximately 150 TCR beta chains as associated with cytomegalovirus. A later analysis associated 17,000 or so TCR beta sequences with specific HLA alleles at a false discovery rate of 0.05. Most TCR sequences were seen in very few donors, while some public TCRs were found in many individuals. In a later analysis, HLA-associated TCR beta chains were found to be more clonally expanded and to have lower generation probabilities than equally common non-associated chains. Because HLA typing was unavailable for some donors at each locus, only the typed subset was used in association tests.

The method behind the library was the immunoSEQ multiplex PCR assay. For the multiplex PCR, a mixture combining 60 forward primers for TCR Vbeta segments and 13 reverse primers for TCR Jbeta segments was used. Amplification of the CDR3 region of rearranged TCR beta genes was performed with a multiplex PCR assay on genomic DNA. The Illumina HiSeq System was used to sequence the amplified TCR beta libraries as 87-base-pair reads. On the study's bioinformatics: A later analysis counted some 74 million unique TCR beta chains across the 666 repertoires, and around 9.9 million of these chains were shared by at least two donors. A nearest-neighbor algorithm error-corrected the raw reads and collapsed the reads into unique sequences, merging closely related sequences to remove PCR and sequencing errors. To assign V, D and J gene segments, CDR3 sequences were aligned to IMGT reference sequences. For a sequence to be retained, a match of at least six nucleotides was required to both a V gene segment and a J gene segment. Rearrangements were classified as productive when the CDR3 lacked stop codons and remained in frame with V and J, and all other rearrangements were classified as non-productive. CDR3 was defined by IMGT convention, running from the second conserved V-encoded cysteine to the conserved J-encoded phenylalanine. The earlier analysis of 587 of the donors excluded any sequence lacking an unambiguous match to a single V gene segment. In an earlier analysis of several hundred of the donors, V segments were called functional above 56.7% productive rearrangements and were called segregating when the between-donor standard deviation exceeded 5%. A statistical classification framework was built for diagnosing cytomegalovirus status from the catalog of TCR beta chain sequences. In a later analysis, TCR nucleotide sequences were compared against IMGT/GENE-DB human TR gene sequences so that V and J genes could be assigned. A later analysis assigned CDR3 sequences and most-parsimonious VDJ recombination scenarios with the TCRdist pipeline. In a later analysis, each TCR beta chain was defined by its CDR3 amino acid sequence together with its V-gene family, and reads without a unique V-gene family were excluded. As a way to deal with suspected cross-contamination and a sequencing artifact, a later analysis dropped 640 or so nucleotide sequences that were highly shared and had low generation probability. In a later analysis, a clonal expansion index was calculated for each public chain from normalized within-repertoire ranks of inferred template counts. A later analysis computed generation probabilities with a VDJ recombination model fitted to out-of-frame rearrangements, and checked the results against IGoR. A later analysis scored TCR-TCR, TCR-HLA and TCR-CMV co-occurrence with hypergeometric tests, applying a repertoire-size bias correction to TCR pairs. In a later analysis, false discovery rates were estimated by permuting HLA or CMV assignments 20 times. In a later analysis, co-occurring TCRs were grouped using DBSCAN, with TCRdist sequence similarity added in when clustering inside HLA-allele-positive subsets. Repertoires with fewer than 30,000 or more than 120,000 public chains were left out of co-occurrence clustering, as were roughly five repertoires with anomalous nucleotide sharing. Imported from immuneACCESS, the table was reduced by TCRdb to in-frame sequences with V and J called. These copies leave out some clones; in studies compared against another copy, an unresolved V gene accounts for under half, and the cause of the remainder is not known. The V and J calls and clone size come from that table; D and trimming were worked out from the DNA. The sample includes around 180,000 clones, with approximately 80% observed a single time. The ten largest clonotypes hold around 7.3% of the sample.

The V gene is TRBV7-3 and the J gene is TRBJ1-1; TRBD1 aligns with 11 central bases. The sample comprised PBMCs. This TCR derives from a man younger than 45 in good health and CMV-seropositive. The CDR3 reads CASSSGTGGEAFF. The DNA sequence is as follows: TGTGCCAGCAGCTCCGGGACAGGGGGTGAAGCTTTCTTT.